The TCR beta chain described here comes from a study of a mutant IDH1 vaccine in newly diagnosed glioma. Clones were sequenced by immunoSEQ multiplex PCR, and TCRdb holds only the in-frame ones, with some missing. The sample includes about 69,000 clones, more than 85% of them seen just once. Trimming cost V 2 bases and J 0 bases, with 13 bases left between them. The CDR3 totals 16 residues. Per germline, CDR1 LNHDA and CDR2 SQIVND (reference sequence). As for this clone: Its specificity is unknown.

As to time point: week 35, safety follow-up. What each vaccine dose contained was 300 ug of mutant IDH1 20-mer peptide, accompanied by topical imiquimod. The sequencing used PBMCs, collected from a glioma patient whose treatment included an IDH1 peptide vaccine. The rearrangement uses TRBV19 and TRBJ1-1; no clear D. The receptor was isolated from a man aged 25-45 years with glioma. CDR3 nucleotides: TGTGCCAGTAGTATATTTGGCCAGAACATGAACACTGAAGCTTTCTTT. Translation gives CASSIFGQNMNTEAFF.